The 30 T cell receptor beta chains below all came from one sample that was sequenced in a study of CD8+CD57+ T cells in acquired aplastic anemia. TCR beta VDJ and CDR3 were profiled, and genomic DNA was the template. TCRdb recomputed calls from the reads with MiXCR, one row per CDR3 protein. The top ten hold about 2.5% of the sample, which has some 120,000 distinct CDR3 sequences, 48% seen once. Sequenced sample: sorted CD4+, CD8+, or CD8+CD57+ T cells (not recorded which) from PBMCs. The receptors come from a human donor in good health, serving as a control.

Only a few counts were recorded for this clonotype. This rearrangement joins TRBV19 to TRBJ2-7, with 10 nucleotides matching TRBD1. The CDR3 runs 15 residues. With V trimmed by 4 bases and J by 4 bases, 7 bases remained unmatched. CDR1 and CDR2 (germline): LNHDA, SQIVND (reference sequence). CDR3 nucleotides: TGTGCCAGTAGTAATCCCGGGACAGGGGCGTACGAGCAGTACTTC. This encodes CASSNPGTGAYEQYF. Based on the CDR3 plus reference TRBV19 and TRBJ2-7, the full variable domain is DGGITQSPKYLFRKEGQNVTLSCEQNLNHDAMYWYRQDPGQGLRLIYYSQIVNDFQKGDIAEGYSVSREKKESFPLTVTSAQKNPTAFYLCASSNPGTGAYEQYFGPGTRLTVT.

The sample holds many counts of this clonotype. The CDR3 nucleotides read TGCAGTGCTGGGACATCTGGCAATCAGCCCCAGCATTTT. It yields the protein CSAGTSGNQPQHF. V usage is TRBV20-1 and J usage is TRBJ1-5, with D tentatively TRBD1 (6 bases). This CDR3 is built from 13 residues. Germline lookup yields CDR1 DFQATT and CDR2 SNEGSKA (reference sequence). V lost 5 bases to trimming and J lost 2 bases, with 10 bases between them.

This clonotype was detected many times. The CDR3 region is CASSLAKRGTNYGYTF. The CDR3 bases are TGTGCCAGCAGCTTGGCCAAGAGGGGGACTAACTATGGCTACACCTTC. The chain links TRBV5-4 to TRBJ1-2; weak D call: TRBD1 (6 bases). V lost 0 bases, J lost 0 bases, and 12 bases lay in between. Germline CDR1 and CDR2: SGHNT and YYREEE (reference sequence). The CDR3 totals 16 residues.

This clonotype was recorded at least ten times. The chain carries TRBV4-1 and TRBJ2-5, with a tentative D call TRBD1 (6 bases). Per germline, CDR1 MGHRA and CDR2 YSYEKL. The CDR3 contains 17 residues. Deletions cut 3 bases from V and 1 base from J, with 18 bases between. The CDR3 sequence: CASSHPRGNILQETQYF. CDR3 nucleotide sequence: TGCGCCAGCAGCCACCCGAGGGGGAACATTCTCCAAGAGACCCAGTACTTC.

The table lists this clonotype with many counts. The chain recombines TRBV12-3 or TRBV12-4 with TRBJ2-5; 8 bases agree with TRBD1. The ends lost 6 bases at V and 4 bases at J; junction bases unmatched: 4. The CDR3 spans 13 residues. The CDR3 sequence is CASSLRGRETQYF. The CDR3 region has the DNA TGTGCCAGCAGCCTCAGGGGGCGAGAGACCCAGTACTTC.

This clonotype occurred a few times. The chain couples TRBV9 to TRBJ1-6; possible D gene TRBD1, 6 bases. V lost 4 bases and J 6 bases, leaving 17 bases between the germline ends. This CDR3 spans 16 amino acids. From germline, CDR1 is SGDLS and CDR2 YYNGEE. The CDR3 DNA sequence: TGTGCCAGCAGCTTCTACGACAGGATCGGTAATTCACCCCTCCACTTT. It is translated as CASSFYDRIGNSPLHF.

This clonotype was seen ten or more times. One base away lies a much larger clone, so this may be a sequencing read error. The chain employs TRBV19 and TRBJ1-2; 7 bases fit TRBD1. The CDR3 extends over 15 amino acids. Germline V gene lookup returns CDR1 LNHDA and CDR2 SQIVND (reference sequence). After removal of 7 bases from V and 1 base from J, the junction contained 9 bases not matched to a gene. Written as DNA, the CDR3 is TGTGCCAGTAAGTTAGTGGCAGGGGGTAACTATGGCTACACCTTC. Translating gives CASKLVAGGNYGYTF.

The chain couples TRBV2 to TRBJ2-1, with 10 bases identical to TRBD2. Germline CDR1 and CDR2: SNHLY and FYNNEI. CDR3 length equals 15 residues. The junction had 6 bases not matched to a gene; V was cut back by 7 bases and J by 3 bases. The CDR3 sequence is CASILAGLYYNEQFF. The CDR3 coding sequence is TGTGCCAGCATACTAGCGGGGCTTTACTACAATGAGCAGTTCTTC.

The sample holds many counts of this clonotype. The V and J genes are TRBV20-1 and TRBJ1-4; TRBD1 is a possible D gene (6 bases). The length of the CDR3 is 15 residues. V was pared by 3 bases and J by 2 bases, with 13 bases between. The germline gives CDR1 DFQATT, CDR2 SNEGSKA (reference sequence). The CDR3 loop reads CSASPGDRTNEKLFF. The CDR3 coding sequence is TGCAGTGCTAGCCCAGGGGATCGGACTAATGAAAAACTGTTTTTT.

This sequence joins TRBV19 and TRBJ1-1; D perhaps matches TRBD1 (6 bases). The V gene's germline CDR1 is LNHDA and CDR2 SQIVND (reference sequence). V lost 8 bases and J lost 4, with 8 bases in between. This CDR3 comprises 11 residues. In DNA form, the CDR3 reads TGTGCCAGTCCGGGGGCCACTGAAGCTTTCTTT. Protein product: CASPGATEAFF. Full variable domain (remainder filled in from reference TRBV19 and TRBJ1-1): DGGITQSPKYLFRKEGQNVTLSCEQNLNHDAMYWYRQDPGQGLRLIYYSQIVNDFQKGDIAEGYSVSREKKESFPLTVTSAQKNPTAFYLCASPGATEAFFGQGTRLTVV.

This clonotype was seen a few times. The chain links TRBV2 to TRBJ1-2; a possible D gene is TRBD1 (5 bases). The CDR3 loop spans 13 amino acids. Trimming took off 5 bases at V and 4 bases at J, with 11 bases between the two ends. Germline CDR1 is SNHLY and CDR2 is FYNNEI. CDR3 protein: CASSQTESYGYTF. In DNA form, the CDR3 reads TGTGCCAGCAGTCAGACAGAATCCTATGGCTACACCTTC. The full variable domain, in which reference TRBV2 and TRBJ1-2 provide the parts outside the CDR3, is EPEVTQTPSHQVTQMGQEVILRCVPISNHLYFYWYRQILGQKVEFLVSFYNNEISEKSEIFDDQFSVERPDGSNFTLKIRSTKLEDSAMYFCASSQTESYGYTFGSGTRLTVV.

Comment on this clonotype: This sequence may be a read error, since a much larger clone differs from it by one base. This chain joins TRBV7-9 and TRBJ1-3; D unclear. Per the germline V gene, CDR1 is SEHNR and CDR2 is FQNEAQ (reference sequence). The CDR3 extends over 14 amino acids. CDR3 amino acids: CASSFNPPGSTIYF. In DNA, the CDR3 is TGTGCCAGCAGCTTTAATCCCCCCGGAAGCACCATATATTTT.

This clonotype was picked up many times. The rearrangement joins TRBV6-1 to TRBJ2-3; TRBD2 might be the D (5 bases). V was cut by 7 bases and J by 4 bases, with 24 bases left in between. The CDR3 totals 17 residues. Germline loops: CDR1 MNHNS, CDR2 SASEGT. DNA of the CDR3: TGTGCCAGCACCCGAAGTGTCCGGGAAACCTTCCCAGATACGCAGTATTTT. Protein sequence: CASTRSVRETFPDTQYF.

The chain joins TRBV7-3 to TRBJ1-6; D is undetermined. This CDR3 has 9 residues. Trimming shortened V by 6 bases and J by 12 bases, and 3 bases separated the two germline ends. Germline CDR1 SGHTA, CDR2 FQGTGA. As DNA, the CDR3 is TGTGCCAGCAGTCGACCCCTCCACTTT. Protein sequence: CASSRPLHF.

This clonotype was detected many times. The rearrangement uses TRBV18 and TRBJ1-6; 7 bases are a match to TRBD1. This CDR3 is 15 amino acids long. Germline lookup yields CDR1 KGHSH and CDR2 LQKENI. After removal of 3 bases from V and 5 bases from J, the junction contained 4 bases not matched to a gene. Here the CDR3 reads CASSPTGEDNSPLHF. The CDR3 DNA reads as TGTGCCAGCTCACCTACAGGGGAGGATAATTCACCCCTCCACTTT. The whole variable domain, filled in from reference TRBV18 and TRBJ1-6, reads NAGVMQNPRHLVRRRGQEARLRCSPMKGHSHVYWYRQLPEEGLKFMVYLQKENIIDESGMPKERFSAEFPKEGPSILRIQQVVRGDSAAYFCASSPTGEDNSPLHFGNGTRLTVT.

This clonotype occurred a few times. This chain links TRBV4-1 with TRBJ2-1; 12 bases are a match to TRBD2. Germline V lookup: CDR1 MGHRA, CDR2 YSYEKL. The length of the CDR3 is 16 residues. After removal of 0 bases from V and 7 bases from J, the junction contained 4 bases not matched to a gene. CDR3 sequence: CASSQERLAGGNEQFF. The CDR3 coding sequence is TGCGCCAGCAGCCAAGAGAGGCTAGCGGGAGGGAATGAGCAGTTCTTC.

This clonotype has just a few counts. The chain is built from TRBV12-3 or TRBV12-4 and TRBJ2-7; the match to TRBD1 covers 10 bases. CDR3 length equals 17 residues. V lost 2 bases to trimming and J lost 8 bases; unmatched junction nucleotides: 15. The CDR3 protein is CASSLKVLGDRGGKQYF. DNA for the CDR3: TGTGCCAGCAGTTTAAAGGTACTAGGGGACAGGGGTGGCAAGCAGTACTTC.

V and J are TRBV7-3 and TRBJ1-2, with TRBD1 matching 10 bases. With V trimmed by 11 bases and J by 1 base, 13 bases remained unmatched. CDR3 length: 16 residues. Germline V gives CDR1 SGHTA, CDR2 FQGTGA. In nucleotides, the CDR3 is TGTGCCTGCGGGGGACAGGGGTTGGTAGGTAACTATGGCTACACCTTC. Amino acids: CACGGQGLVGNYGYTF.

The chain links TRBV6-2 or TRBV6-3 to TRBJ2-2; D is unresolved. The germline V gene has CDR1 MNHEY and CDR2 SVGEGT. Trimming left V 4 bases short and J 5 bases short, with 8 bases between. This CDR3 contains 13 residues. CDR3 loop: CASSFRKTGELFF. DNA for the CDR3: TGTGCCAGCAGTTTTAGGAAAACCGGGGAGCTGTTTTTT.

Worth noting for this clonotype: A read error is possible here, since a much larger clone lies one base away. The gene calls are TRBV5-1 and TRBJ1-3, with D unresolved. The germline V gene has CDR1 SGHRS and CDR2 YFSETQ. There are 16 residues in the CDR3. The CDR3 here is CASSLALLGSGNTMYF. CDR3 in DNA: TGCGCCAGCAGCTTGGCCCTATTAGGCTCTGGAAACACCATGTATTTT.

The chain joins TRBV4-3 to TRBJ2-7, with a possible D match to TRBD1 (6 bases). The germline gives CDR1 LGHNA, CDR2 YSLEER. V lost 2 bases, J lost 5 bases, and 16 bases lay in between. This CDR3 region has 15 residues. CDR3 sequence reads: CASSQRNTGLDEQYF. In nucleotides, the CDR3 is TGCGCCAGCAGCCAACGGAATACAGGGCTCGACGAGCAGTACTTC.

This chain uses TRBV20-1 with TRBJ2-7; 12 bases are a match to TRBD2. Germline V gives CDR1 DFQATT, CDR2 SNEGSKA (reference sequence). With V trimmed by 6 bases and J by 4 bases, 7 bases remained unmatched. The CDR3 spans 14 residues. DNA of the CDR3: TGCAGTGCCTGGACTAGCGGGGTATTTTACGAGCAGTACTTC. This encodes CSAWTSGVFYEQYF.

This chain connects TRBV19 to TRBJ1-2; 7 positions agree with TRBD1. The CDR3 length is 14 residues. Germline CDR1 is LNHDA and CDR2 is SQIVND (reference sequence). With V trimmed by 6 bases and J by 4 bases, 8 bases remained unmatched. This chain's CDR3 is CASSYGDSSYGYTF. CDR3 DNA sequence: TGTGCCAGTAGCTATGGGGACAGCTCCTATGGCTACACCTTC.

This clonotype showed up many times. V usage is TRBV20-1 and J usage is TRBJ2-3; D is possibly TRBD2 (6 bases). The V and J ends lost 3 bases and 1 base respectively, with 11 bases between them. Germline CDR1 reads DFQATT; CDR2 reads SNEGSKA (reference sequence). The CDR3 is 14 residues long. In DNA, the CDR3 is TGCAGTGCTAGTGTGGGGGGTGGCACAGATACGCAGTATTTT. Its protein is CSASVGGGTDTQYF.

The chain uses TRBV2 and TRBJ1-6; unclear D gene. The V end was cut by 6 bases, the J end by 4 bases, with 7 bases between. The germline CDR1 and CDR2 sequences are SNHLY and FYNNEI. The CDR3 has 13 amino acids. CDR3 amino acids: CASRESYNSPLHF. The CDR3 coding sequence is TGTGCCAGCAGGGAAAGTTATAATTCACCCCTCCACTTT.

The chain employs TRBV19 and TRBJ1-5; the D is unclear. With 2 bases removed from V and 2 bases from J, the gap between germline ends came to 10 bases. CDR3 size: 15 residues. Germline assignment: CDR1 LNHDA and CDR2 SQIVND (reference sequence). The chain's CDR3 is CASSIKWGGNQPQHF. The CDR3 nucleotides are TGTGCCAGTAGTATAAAGTGGGGTGGCAATCAGCCCCAGCATTTT.

The chain is built from TRBV19 and TRBJ1-2; D may be TRBD1 (5 bases). The CDR3 extends over 13 amino acids. Deletions cut 6 bases from V and 5 bases from J, with 13 bases between. Germline V lookup: CDR1 LNHDA, CDR2 SQIVND (reference sequence). The CDR3 DNA sequence: TGTGCCAGTAGGACAACAGGACCTTATGGCTACACCTTC. It codes for CASRTTGPYGYTF.

The chain couples TRBV20-1 to TRBJ1-4; no definite D call. This CDR3 is built from 13 residues. Trimming removed 2 bases at V and 13 bases at J, with 17 bases between. The germline gives CDR1 DFQATT, CDR2 SNEGSKA (reference sequence). This CDR3 reads CSARKSAAGILFF. CDR3 DNA sequence: TGCAGTGCTAGAAAGTCGGCAGCGGGGATACTGTTTTTT.

The chain has TRBV19 and TRBJ2-1, with a possible D match to TRBD2 (6 bases). The germline CDR1 and CDR2 sequences are LNHDA and SQIVND (reference sequence). Trimming pared 4 bases from V and 3 bases from J, leaving 16 bases between. This CDR3 has 16 residues. The CDR3 coding sequence is TGTGCCAGTAGTAGAGAAGGAGGGGAATTCTACAATGAGCAGTTCTTC. Protein: CASSREGGEFYNEQFF. The full variable domain, its missing parts supplied by reference TRBV19 and TRBJ2-1, is DGGITQSPKYLFRKEGQNVTLSCEQNLNHDAMYWYRQDPGQGLRLIYYSQIVNDFQKGDIAEGYSVSREKKESFPLTVTSAQKNPTAFYLCASSREGGEFYNEQFFGPGTRLTVL.

Concerning this clonotype itself: Given the absence of the conserved phenylalanine or tryptophan at the CDR3 end, a read error is likely. The chain has TRBV6-1 and TRBJ1-1; no clear D. Looked up from germline, CDR1 is MNHNS and CDR2 is SASEGT. The CDR3 totals 14 residues. The CDR3 spells CASREGRLNTEAFY. CDR3 coding DNA: TGTGCCAGCAGGGAAGGACGGCTGAACACTGAAGCTTTCTAT.